This passage covers 17 T cell receptor beta chains from one sample sequenced in a study of post-analysis software for immune sequencing data. Findings and caveats of the study: TRBV5-6, TRBV5-1 and TRBV20-1 belonged to a set of a handful of TRBV segments that were more frequent in patients than controls.

Tagging with unique molecular identifiers was a feature of the TCR beta cDNA libraries. TCRdb passed the PCR reads through MiXCR, listing each CDR3 protein once. The sample shows about 770,000 distinct CDR3 sequences, roughly 46% of them seen only once. These receptors lack a known antigen. Sequencing was carried out using blood. The receptor set was obtained from a girl aged 10 to 17 with multiple sclerosis.

This clonotype was found a few times. This chain joins TRBV4-2 and TRBJ2-5; D is ambiguous. V was pared by 0 bases and J by 4 bases, with 12 bases between. The CDR3 extends over 15 amino acids. Germline V CDR1 and CDR2: LGHNA, YNFKEQ. The chain's CDR3 is CASSQDQLSLETQYF. CDR3 coding DNA: TGTGCCAGCAGCCAAGACCAGTTAAGCCTAGAGACCCAGTACTTC.

The genes are TRBV2 and TRBJ1-2; 9 bases align to TRBD1. This CDR3 spans 14 amino acids. The germline CDR1 and CDR2 sequences are SNHLY and FYNNEI. The J segment lost 5 bases and the V segment lost 6 bases, leaving 7 bases of the junction unmatched. The chain's CDR3 is CASSGTGREYGYTF. The DNA for the CDR3 is TGTGCCAGCAGCGGGACAGGGAGAGAGTATGGCTACACCTTC.

V and J are TRBV18 and TRBJ2-4; D remains unclear. TRBJ2-7 matches the DNA end more closely, so the J call is doubtful. Germline CDR1 is KGHSH and CDR2 is LQKENI. This CDR3 contains 15 residues. CDR3 bases: TGTGCCAGCTCACCACCGGGCAGTTTAAAGGACGAGCAGTACTTC. This gives the protein CASSPPGSLKDEQYF.

This chain uses TRBV29-1 with TRBJ2-7, with D possibly matching TRBD1 (5 bases). The V gene lost 4 bases and the J gene lost 6 bases, with 16 bases spanning the gap. The V gene's germline CDR1 is SQVTM and CDR2 ANQGSEA. The CDR3 totals 13 residues. The CDR3 sequence: CSVGGDGSGEQYF. DNA of the CDR3: TGCAGCGTTGGGGGCGACGGTTCCGGCGAGCAGTACTTC.

This clonotype has more than one count but fewer than ten. J is TRBJ2-7 and V is TRBV20-1; TRBD1 might be the D (5 bases). V shed 2 bases and J shed 7 bases, with 18 bases lying between them. Germline V gene sequence: CDR1 DFQATT, CDR2 SNEGSKA (reference sequence). There are 14 residues in the CDR3. CDR3 loop: CSARMGPGSGEQYF. The CDR3 DNA reads as TGCAGTGCTAGAATGGGGCCAGGTTCTGGTGAGCAGTACTTC.

This clonotype was found a few times. The chain couples TRBV7-2 to TRBJ2-1, with D perhaps matching TRBD1 or TRBD2 (7 bases each). Trimming cost V 5 bases and J 3 bases, with 17 bases left between them. The CDR3 runs 16 residues. Germline loops: CDR1 SGHTA, CDR2 FQGNSA. This chain's CDR3 is CASSPRGDSNYNEQFF. CDR3 DNA: TGTGCCAGCAGCCCTCGGGGGGACAGCAACTACAATGAGCAGTTCTTC.

This clonotype showed up just a few times. The gene calls are TRBV15 and TRBJ2-5; unclear D gene. Looked up from germline, CDR1 is LNHNV and CDR2 is YYDKDF (reference sequence). The V end lost 1 base, the J end lost 3 bases, and 3 bases lay between the germline ends. The CDR3 covers 12 residues. This chain's CDR3 is CATSRGEETQYF. Written as DNA, the CDR3 is TGTGCCACCAGCAGAGGTGAAGAGACCCAGTACTTC.

V is TRBV5-5 and J is TRBJ2-4, with 10 nucleotides matching TRBD1. J lost 1 base, V lost 3 bases, and 4 bases had no gene match. This CDR3 has 16 residues. The germline gives CDR1 SGHKS, CDR2 YYEKEE (reference sequence). The CDR3: CASSSPGQGAKNIQYF. In DNA, the CDR3 is TGTGCCAGCAGCTCACCGGGACAGGGGGCCAAAAACATTCAGTACTTC.

This clonotype was seen a handful of times. The chain links TRBV20-1 to TRBJ1-2; D call uncertain. This CDR3 has 13 amino acids. The V end was cut by 2 bases, the J end by 4 bases, with 11 bases between. Germline-derived CDR1 and CDR2 are DFQATT and SNEGSKA (reference sequence). CDR3 in amino acids: CSARHVDTYGYTF. The CDR3 DNA reads as TGCAGTGCTAGACATGTCGACACCTATGGCTACACCTTC.

This clonotype has a handful of counts. The CDR3 nucleotides are TGCGCCAGCAACCTCCTGGAGAGGGGCAACTACGAGCAGTACTTC. This codes for CASNLLERGNYEQYF. The gene calls are TRBV5-1 and TRBJ2-7; D assignment may be TRBD1 or TRBD2 (5 bases each). The ends were cut back, 6 bases at V and 3 bases at J, with 19 bases in the middle. CDR3 length equals 15 residues. Germline V gene data show CDR1 as SGHRS and CDR2 as YFSETQ.

With respect to this clonotype: With a much larger clone just one base away, this may be a read error. This sequence joins TRBV27 and TRBJ2-1, with 9 bases aligning to TRBD1. The ends lost 7 bases at V and 2 bases at J; junction bases unmatched: 6. CDR1 is MNHEY and CDR2 is SMNVEV in the germline V gene (reference sequence). This CDR3 is 15 amino acids long. Here the CDR3 reads CASTPRTGAYNEQFF. The CDR3 nucleotides read TGTGCCAGCACTCCACGGACAGGGGCCTACAATGAGCAGTTCTTC.

This clonotype was seen a single time. The chain joins TRBV6-6 to TRBJ2-7; possibly TRBD1 or TRBD2 for D (5 bases each). With 5 bases removed from V and 3 bases from J, the gap between germline ends came to 14 bases. This CDR3 has 14 residues. CDR1 is MNHNY and CDR2 is SVGAGI in the germline V gene (reference sequence). The CDR3 sequence is CASSPLGRRYEQYF. The CDR3 DNA reads as TGTGCCAGCAGTCCCCTGGGACGTCGCTACGAGCAGTACTTC.

This clonotype was picked up a small number of times. The V and J genes are TRBV28 and TRBJ2-7; D is perhaps TRBD1 (5 bases). Germline lookup yields CDR1 MDHEN and CDR2 SYDVKM. V lost 3 bases to trimming and J lost 3 bases, with 9 bases between them. The CDR3 length is 13 residues. For the CDR3, the DNA is TGTGCCAGCAGTTTGGCGGACAACTACGAGCAGTACTTC. As protein: CASSLADNYEQYF.

This clonotype was found a few times. This chain uses TRBV7-9 with TRBJ2-5, with TRBD2 matching 8 bases. With 4 bases clipped from V and 2 bases from J, the junction kept 9 bases outside the gene matches. Germline CDR1 reads SEHNR; CDR2 reads FQNEAQ (reference sequence). CDR3 length: 16 residues. Written as DNA, the CDR3 is TGTGCCAGCAGCTCCTCGGCGTTAGCGGGACAAGAGACCCAGTACTTC. It yields the protein CASSSSALAGQETQYF.

The rearrangement joins TRBV20-1 to TRBJ1-1, with 7 bases that match TRBD1. V lost 3 bases, J lost 1 base, and 8 bases stayed unmatched. Per the germline V gene, CDR1 is DFQATT and CDR2 is SNEGSKA (reference sequence). This CDR3 has 15 residues. The CDR3 reads CSARLPDRSNTEAFF. The CDR3 DNA reads as TGCAGTGCTAGGCTTCCGGACAGGTCGAACACTGAAGCTTTCTTT.

In this sample, this clonotype turned up a few times. This chain uses TRBV20-1 with TRBJ2-5; D perhaps matches TRBD2 (5 bases). The CDR3 consists of 15 residues. Germline-derived CDR1 and CDR2 are DFQATT and SNEGSKA (reference sequence). V lost 3 bases and J 5 bases, leaving 19 bases between the germline ends. DNA for the CDR3: TGCAGTGCTAGTAGTTTAAGGACCCCGGGGGAGACCCAGTACTTC. Translation gives CSASSLRTPGETQYF.

The V and J genes are TRBV6-2 or TRBV6-3 and TRBJ2-1; no clear D. Trimming took off 4 bases at V and 8 bases at J, with 15 bases between the two ends. This CDR3 is built from 14 residues. The germline CDR1 and CDR2 sequences are MNHEY and SVGEGT. The CDR3 is CASSSKSGFDEQFF. The CDR3 DNA follows: TGTGCCAGCAGTTCAAAGAGTGGGTTTGATGAGCAGTTCTTC.